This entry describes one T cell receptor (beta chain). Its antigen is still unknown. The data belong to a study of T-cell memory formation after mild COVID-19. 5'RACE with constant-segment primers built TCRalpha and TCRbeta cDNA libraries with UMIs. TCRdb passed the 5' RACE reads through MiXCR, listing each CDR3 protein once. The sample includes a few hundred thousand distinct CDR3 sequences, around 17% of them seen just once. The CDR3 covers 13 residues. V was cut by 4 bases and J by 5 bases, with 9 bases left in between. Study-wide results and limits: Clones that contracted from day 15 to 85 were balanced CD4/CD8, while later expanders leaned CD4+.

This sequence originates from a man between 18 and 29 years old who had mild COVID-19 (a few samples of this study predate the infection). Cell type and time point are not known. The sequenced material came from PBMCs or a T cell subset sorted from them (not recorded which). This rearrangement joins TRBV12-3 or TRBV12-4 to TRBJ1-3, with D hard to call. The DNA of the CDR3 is TGTGCCAGCAGTTCGCAAGGAAGAAACACCATATATTTT. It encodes CASSSQGRNTIYF.